This T cell receptor (beta chain) appears in the sequencing data of a study of CD8 T cells in ankylosing spondylitis. Generation of TCR beta libraries employed quantitative 5'-RACE incorporating molecular barcodes. TCRdb re-called the 5' RACE reads with MiXCR, one entry per CDR3 protein. The profile shows some 87,000 distinct CDR3 sequences, about 9.1% of them singletons. This clonotype was seen repeatedly, ten times or more. Its specificity is unknown. The CDR3 totals 17 residues. With 0 bases removed from V and 0 bases from J, the gap between germline ends came to 13 bases. In germline, CDR1 is SGHRS, CDR2 YFSETQ. Overall study findings and caveats: It appeared that ankylosing spondylitis blood was characterized by a TCR beta motif of under ten highly homologous variants. The authors reported significant enrichment of disease-linked clones in matched ankylosing spondylitis synovial fluid. Prior work had noted some motif variants in reactive arthritis blood and synovial fluid.

This receptor was obtained from a male donor with ankylosing spondylitis or in good health (not recorded which). Sequenced material: blood, either unsorted or a sorted T cell fraction (not recorded which). This chain joins TRBV5-1 and TRBJ2-4; no clear D gene. CDR3 nucleotide sequence: TGCGCCAGCAGCTTGGCCGATAGGAATCTAGCCAAAAACATTCAGTACTTC. Protein: CASSLADRNLAKNIQYF. Supplemented by reference TRBV5-1 and TRBJ2-4, the full variable domain reads KAGVTQTPRYLIKTRGQQVTLSCSPISGHRSVSWYQQTPGQGLQFLFEYFSETQRNKGNFPGRFSGRQFSNSRSEMNVSTLELGDSALYLCASSLADRNLAKNIQYFGAGTRLSVL.